This T cell receptor (beta chain) was retrieved from a study of CD8+ T cells in alopecia areata. Looking at the study overall: Tofacitinib exposure lasted 6 to 18 months, followed by 6 months off drug.

RNA, once extracted, was reverse transcribed into cDNA for use as the sequencing template. Assay used: immunoSEQ multiplex PCR; TCRdb lists only in-frame clones, some missing. This sample has roughly 76,000 clones; roughly 28% occur once, and the top ten carry about 16%. Regarding treatment: oral pan-JAK inhibitor, 5-10 mg twice daily. CDR1 is MNHEY and CDR2 is SVGAGI in the germline V gene. The CDR3 loop spans 13 amino acids. Trimming left V 4 bases short and J 5 bases short, with 9 bases between. Note on this clone: Its antigen is not known.

Study-wide results and limits: Under tofacitinib, fewer expanded CD8+ clones appeared among the top 100 scalp clones.

The sequence derives from a human donor with alopecia areata. Material: CD8+ T cells sorted from blood, obtained at week 4, from a patient treated with tofacitinib. The chain uses TRBV6-5 and TRBJ1-5; tentative D call: TRBD1 (6 bases). CDR3 bases: TGTGCCAGCAGTTTAGGGGGGTATCAGCCCCAGCATTTT. Residues: CASSLGGYQPQHF.